The rows below give T cell receptor beta chains drawn from one sample of a study of cytomegalovirus exposure and HLA in healthy donors. Sequencing was performed with immunoSEQ multiplex PCR; in TCRdb, only in-frame clones are kept and a portion is missing. The sample lists about 150,000 clones, roughly 72% occurring once. Sequencing input: PBMCs. These receptors were collected from a man between 35 and 55 years old in good health and CMV-seronegative. The CDR3 runs from the conserved cysteine through the conserved F or W. A D gene is named only where the DNA matches it firmly. Size is omitted from some rows. Given values are once, few, many or a class for expanded clones.

d_call: -; v_call: TRBV29-1; j_call: TRBJ1-2; clone_size: -; cdr3_nt: TGCAGCGTTGAAACCGGGGATGGCTATGGCTACACCTTC; cdr3_aa: CSVETGDGYGYTF
d_call: TRBD2; v_call: TRBV4-1; j_call: TRBJ2-1; clone_size: -; cdr3_nt: TGCGCCAGCAGCCTAACTAGCGGGGGGGACGAGCAGTTCTTC; cdr3_aa: CASSLTSGGDEQFF
d_call: -; v_call: TRBV5-1; j_call: TRBJ2-1; clone_size: -; cdr3_nt: TGCGCCAGCAGCTTTGAGACTTACAATGAGCAGTTCTTC; cdr3_aa: CASSFETYNEQFF
d_call: -; v_call: TRBV7-6; j_call: TRBJ2-2; clone_size: -; cdr3_nt: TGTGCCAGCAGCTTTATGGAGGTGGGAGCGACGTTTACCGGGGAGCTGTTTTTT; cdr3_aa: CASSFMEVGATFTGELFF
d_call: -; v_call: TRBV10-3; j_call: TRBJ2-1; clone_size: once; cdr3_nt: TGTGCCATCAGTGAGTCCTGGGTAGGGGCTGGGTACAATGAGCAGTTCTTC; cdr3_aa: CAISESWVGAGYNEQFF
d_call: -; v_call: TRBV2; j_call: TRBJ2-3; clone_size: -; cdr3_nt: TGTGCCAGCAGTAGCCGGGGGGCCAGCACAGATACGCAGTATTTT; cdr3_aa: CASSSRGASTDTQYF
d_call: TRBD2; v_call: TRBV6-5; j_call: TRBJ2-1; clone_size: -; cdr3_nt: TGTGCCAGCAGTTACAAGCGAGCGGGGCCTTTAGTGGAGCAGTTCTTC; cdr3_aa: CASSYKRAGPLVEQFF
d_call: TRBD2; v_call: TRBV2; j_call: TRBJ2-7; clone_size: -; cdr3_nt: TGTGCCAGCAGCGGAGGATCGGGGACTAGCGTATCCTACGAGCAGTACTTC; cdr3_aa: CASSGGSGTSVSYEQYF
d_call: -; v_call: TRBV29-1; j_call: TRBJ1-5; clone_size: -; cdr3_nt: TGCAGCGTGGGGACTGGGGGTTACAATCAGCCCCAGCATTTT; cdr3_aa: CSVGTGGYNQPQHF
d_call: -; v_call: TRBV6-5; j_call: TRBJ2-2; clone_size: -; cdr3_nt: TGTGCCAGCAGTTATAACGGGGTATTGAACACCGGGGAGCTGTTTTTT; cdr3_aa: CASSYNGVLNTGELFF
d_call: TRBD2; v_call: TRBV7-9; j_call: TRBJ2-1; clone_size: -; cdr3_nt: TGTGCCAGCAGCTCAGGACTAGCCCATGAGCAGTTCTTC; cdr3_aa: CASSSGLAHEQFF
d_call: -; v_call: TRBV5-1; j_call: TRBJ1-3; clone_size: -; cdr3_nt: TGCGCCAGCAGCTTGGCGGCAGGTTCGAGCTCTGGAAACACCATATATTTT; cdr3_aa: CASSLAAGSSSGNTIYF
d_call: TRBD2; v_call: TRBV15; j_call: TRBJ2-5; clone_size: few; cdr3_nt: TGTGCCACCAGCAGAGATCCCGCGGGAGGGGGAGAGACCCAGTACTTC; cdr3_aa: CATSRDPAGGGETQYF
d_call: -; v_call: TRBV18; j_call: TRBJ2-5; clone_size: few; cdr3_nt: TGTGCCAGCTCAACGGGGGGCCTAGAGACCCAGTACTTC; cdr3_aa: CASSTGGLETQYF
d_call: TRBD1; v_call: TRBV19; j_call: TRBJ2-3; clone_size: -; cdr3_nt: TGTGCCAGTAGTATAGAGGGACAGACGGGGAGCACAGATACGCAGTATTTT; cdr3_aa: CASSIEGQTGSTDTQYF
d_call: TRBD2; v_call: TRBV11-3; j_call: TRBJ2-1; clone_size: -; cdr3_nt: TGTGCCAGCAGCTTCCGGGACTATCCTGAGCAGTTCTTC; cdr3_aa: CASSFRDYPEQFF
d_call: TRBD1; v_call: TRBV6-1; j_call: TRBJ1-5; clone_size: -; cdr3_nt: TGTGCCAGCAGTGATTTAGGAGGGATGGGGGACAGGGTCGGTCAGCCCCAGCATTTT; cdr3_aa: CASSDLGGMGDRVGQPQHF
d_call: -; v_call: TRBV19; j_call: TRBJ1-1; clone_size: -; cdr3_nt: TGTGCCAGTAGTATTTCACAGGTGAACACTGAAGCTTTCTTT; cdr3_aa: CASSISQVNTEAFF
d_call: TRBD1; v_call: TRBV4-1; j_call: TRBJ1-2; clone_size: few; cdr3_nt: TGCGCCAGCAGCCAAGCTGACAGGGTGTATGGCTACACCTTC; cdr3_aa: CASSQADRVYGYTF
d_call: -; v_call: TRBV28; j_call: TRBJ2-1; clone_size: -; cdr3_nt: TGTGCCAGCAGTTGGGGGAGGGGGAATGAGCAGTTCTTC; cdr3_aa: CASSWGRGNEQFF
d_call: -; v_call: TRBV13; j_call: TRBJ2-2; clone_size: -; cdr3_nt: TGTGCCAGCAGCTTGGGGACTTCGAACACCGGGGAGCTGTTTTTT; cdr3_aa: CASSLGTSNTGELFF
d_call: TRBD1; v_call: TRBV27; j_call: TRBJ1-4; clone_size: once; cdr3_nt: TGTGCCAGCAGTCCGGGACAGGGTTATGAAAAACTGTTTTTT; cdr3_aa: CASSPGQGYEKLFF
d_call: TRBD1; v_call: TRBV5-6; j_call: TRBJ2-2; clone_size: -; cdr3_nt: TGTGCCAGCAGCTCCGGGACAGGGTACACCGGGGAGCTGTTTTTT; cdr3_aa: CASSSGTGYTGELFF
d_call: -; v_call: TRBV5-1; j_call: TRBJ1-1; clone_size: few; cdr3_nt: TGCGCCAGCAGCTTGGGGGGAGCCTCGGGCACCACTGAAGCTTTCTTT; cdr3_aa: CASSLGGASGTTEAFF
d_call: -; v_call: TRBV7-8; j_call: TRBJ1-1; clone_size: -; cdr3_nt: TGTGCCAGCAGCTCAAGGGGGGGGGTCACTGAAGCTTTCTTT; cdr3_aa: CASSSRGGVTEAFF
d_call: -; v_call: TRBV5-1; j_call: TRBJ1-2; clone_size: -; cdr3_nt: TGCGCCAGCAGCCAGGATGGGGGCTCCTATGGCTACACCTTC; cdr3_aa: CASSQDGGSYGYTF
d_call: -; v_call: TRBV4-2; j_call: TRBJ2-3; clone_size: -; cdr3_nt: TGTGCCAGCAGCCAAGGTGGTGACACCAGCACAGATACGCAGTATTTT; cdr3_aa: CASSQGGDTSTDTQYF
d_call: TRBD2; v_call: TRBV11-2; j_call: TRBJ2-1; clone_size: -; cdr3_nt: TGTGCCAGCAGCTCAGGGACTAGGGGGGGCGGTTCCTACAATGAGCAGTTCTTC; cdr3_aa: CASSSGTRGGGSYNEQFF
d_call: TRBD2; v_call: TRBV5-1; j_call: TRBJ2-7; clone_size: -; cdr3_nt: TGCGCCAGCAGCTTGGGCGGGGGCTCCTACGAGCAGTACTTC; cdr3_aa: CASSLGGGSYEQYF
d_call: -; v_call: TRBV5-1; j_call: TRBJ1-1; clone_size: -; cdr3_nt: TGCGCCAGCAGGACAGGGAACACTGAAGCTTTCTTT; cdr3_aa: CASRTGNTEAFF
d_call: TRBD2; v_call: TRBV7-2; j_call: TRBJ2-5; clone_size: -; cdr3_nt: TGTGCCAGCAGCCCTAGCGGGAGGGCCGCGGAGACCCAGTACTTC; cdr3_aa: CASSPSGRAAETQYF
d_call: -; v_call: TRBV30; j_call: TRBJ1-1; clone_size: once; cdr3_nt: TGTGCCTGGGATTTCGTCAGGGTCACTGAAGCTTTCTTT; cdr3_aa: CAWDFVRVTEAFF
d_call: TRBD2; v_call: TRBV27; j_call: TRBJ2-7; clone_size: -; cdr3_nt: TGTGCCAGCAGTTCCCTACGGGGGGGCCGTGAGTACTTC; cdr3_aa: CASSSLRGGREYF
d_call: TRBD2; v_call: TRBV10-1; j_call: TRBJ2-1; clone_size: -; cdr3_nt: TGCGCCAGCAGCCACGGACTAGGCATCGATGAGCAGTTCTTC; cdr3_aa: CASSHGLGIDEQFF
d_call: -; v_call: TRBV6-1; j_call: TRBJ1-1; clone_size: once; cdr3_nt: TGTGCCAGCATCCAACGGGTTTGGGTGAACACTGAAGCTTTCTTT; cdr3_aa: CASIQRVWVNTEAFF
d_call: TRBD1; v_call: TRBV7-3; j_call: TRBJ2-3; clone_size: once; cdr3_nt: TGTGCCAGCAGCCCGGGCAGGGGGACCCTGGCGGGAGATACGCAGTATTTT; cdr3_aa: CASSPGRGTLAGDTQYF
d_call: TRBD1; v_call: TRBV2; j_call: TRBJ1-5; clone_size: once; cdr3_nt: TGTGCCAGCAGTGAAAGGGGACAGGGATTTCAGCCCCAGCATTTT; cdr3_aa: CASSERGQGFQPQHF
d_call: TRBD2; v_call: TRBV5-6; j_call: TRBJ2-3; clone_size: -; cdr3_nt: TGTGCCAGCAGCTTGGATGGGGAGCTGGCGGGGGGGGATACGCAGTATTTT; cdr3_aa: CASSLDGELAGGDTQYF
d_call: TRBD2; v_call: TRBV5-6; j_call: TRBJ2-1; clone_size: -; cdr3_nt: TGTGCCAGCAGCTTGGGCGGGGGGGTATGGGCCTACAATGAGCAGTTCTTC; cdr3_aa: CASSLGGGVWAYNEQFF
d_call: TRBD1; v_call: TRBV7-8; j_call: TRBJ1-2; clone_size: -; cdr3_nt: TGTGCCAGCAGCTTACCGGGACAGGGGATTTTACATGGCTACACCTTC; cdr3_aa: CASSLPGQGILHGYTF
d_call: -; v_call: TRBV5-8; j_call: TRBJ2-7; clone_size: -; cdr3_nt: TGTGCCAGCAGCTTGTTCCGTGGAGGCCAGTCCTACGAGCAGTACTTC; cdr3_aa: CASSLFRGGQSYEQYF
d_call: -; v_call: TRBV5-1; j_call: TRBJ1-2; clone_size: -; cdr3_nt: TGCGCCAGCAGCTTGGACCGGGTAAGGGGCTATGGCTACACCTTC; cdr3_aa: CASSLDRVRGYGYTF
d_call: TRBD2; v_call: TRBV27; j_call: TRBJ2-3; clone_size: -; cdr3_nt: TGTGCCAGCATTTTACTAGCGGGAGGGCCAGGCACGCAGTATTTT; cdr3_aa: CASILLAGGPGTQYF
d_call: TRBD2; v_call: TRBV6-4; j_call: TRBJ2-3; clone_size: -; cdr3_nt: TGTGCCAGCAGTAGCGGGGGGGCCACAGATACGCAGTATTTT; cdr3_aa: CASSSGGATDTQYF
d_call: -; v_call: TRBV19; j_call: TRBJ2-3; clone_size: -; cdr3_nt: TGTGCCAGTAGTATAGCGGAGTATGTAGATACGCAGTATTTT; cdr3_aa: CASSIAEYVDTQYF
d_call: TRBD2; v_call: TRBV6-5; j_call: TRBJ2-1; clone_size: -; cdr3_nt: TGTGCCAGCAGTAACTCGGGGGGGAGATACAATGAGCAGTTCTTC; cdr3_aa: CASSNSGGRYNEQFF
d_call: TRBD1; v_call: TRBV10-3; j_call: TRBJ2-2; clone_size: few; cdr3_nt: TGTGCCATCAGTGTGGACAGGGGGGGCGGGGAGCTGTTTTTT; cdr3_aa: CAISVDRGGGELFF
d_call: -; v_call: TRBV5-1; j_call: TRBJ1-1; clone_size: few; cdr3_nt: TGCGCCAGCTATGCGGCTTTCTTT; cdr3_aa: CASYAAFF
d_call: -; v_call: TRBV4-2; j_call: TRBJ2-5; clone_size: -; cdr3_nt: TGTGCCAGCAGCCAAGAGGGCGGGGGCTTCCAAGAGACCCAGTACTTC; cdr3_aa: CASSQEGGGFQETQYF